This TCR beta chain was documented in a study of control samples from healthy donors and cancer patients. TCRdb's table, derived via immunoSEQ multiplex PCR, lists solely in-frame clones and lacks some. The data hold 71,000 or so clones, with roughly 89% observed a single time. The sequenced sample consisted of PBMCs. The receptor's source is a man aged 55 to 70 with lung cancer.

CDR3 residues: CATQERGARTGELFF. CDR3 coding DNA: TGTGCCACTCAGGAGAGGGGCGCACGCACCGGGGAGCTGTTTTTT. V gene TRBV19 combines with J gene TRBJ2-2, with D possibly called TRBD1 or TRBD2 (5 bases each). V lost 10 bases, J lost 4 bases, and 19 bases lay in between. This CDR3 has 15 amino acids. Germline loops: CDR1 LNHDA, CDR2 SQIVND (reference sequence).